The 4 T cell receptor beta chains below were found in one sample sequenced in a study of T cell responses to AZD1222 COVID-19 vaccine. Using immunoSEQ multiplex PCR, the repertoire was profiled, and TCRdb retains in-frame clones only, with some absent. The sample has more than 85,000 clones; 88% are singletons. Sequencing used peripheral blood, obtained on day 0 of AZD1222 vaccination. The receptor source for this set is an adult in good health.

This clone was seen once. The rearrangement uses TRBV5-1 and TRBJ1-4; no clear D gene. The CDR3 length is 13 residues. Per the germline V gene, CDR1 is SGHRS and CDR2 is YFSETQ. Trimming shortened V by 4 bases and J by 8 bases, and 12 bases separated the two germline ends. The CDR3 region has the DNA TGCGCCAGCAGCAGGCAGGAGGCGGAAAAACTGTTTTTT. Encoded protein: CASSRQEAEKLFF.

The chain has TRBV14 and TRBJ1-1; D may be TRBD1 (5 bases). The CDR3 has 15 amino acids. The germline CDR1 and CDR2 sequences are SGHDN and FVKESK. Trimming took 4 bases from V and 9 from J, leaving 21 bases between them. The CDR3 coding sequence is TGTGCCAGCAGCCTTCGGCGGGGGGTGAGGGCTAAAGCTTTCTTT. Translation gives CASSLRRGVRAKAFF.

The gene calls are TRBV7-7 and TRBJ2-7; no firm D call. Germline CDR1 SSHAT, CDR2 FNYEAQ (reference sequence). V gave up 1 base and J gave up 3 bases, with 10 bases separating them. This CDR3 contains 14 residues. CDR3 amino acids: CASSLGRRIYEQYF. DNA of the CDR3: TGTGCCAGCAGCTTAGGACGGCGAATCTACGAGCAGTACTTC. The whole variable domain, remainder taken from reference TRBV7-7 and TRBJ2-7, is GAGVSQSPRYKVTKRGQDVTLRCDPISSHATLYWYQQALGQGPEFLTYFNYEAQPDKSGLPSDRFSAERPEGSISTLTIQRTEQRDSAMYRCASSLGRRIYEQYFGPGTRLTVT.

CDR3 DNA: TGCGCCAGCACCCAAGGGACAGGGTCTATCGACGAGCAGTACTTC. It specifies CASTQGTGSIDEQYF. The chain carries TRBV5-1 and TRBJ2-7; 9 bases map to TRBD1. Germline assignment: CDR1 SGHRS and CDR2 YFSETQ. Unmatched junction bases numbered 12, after V lost 6 bases and J lost 5 bases. The CDR3 length is 15 residues.